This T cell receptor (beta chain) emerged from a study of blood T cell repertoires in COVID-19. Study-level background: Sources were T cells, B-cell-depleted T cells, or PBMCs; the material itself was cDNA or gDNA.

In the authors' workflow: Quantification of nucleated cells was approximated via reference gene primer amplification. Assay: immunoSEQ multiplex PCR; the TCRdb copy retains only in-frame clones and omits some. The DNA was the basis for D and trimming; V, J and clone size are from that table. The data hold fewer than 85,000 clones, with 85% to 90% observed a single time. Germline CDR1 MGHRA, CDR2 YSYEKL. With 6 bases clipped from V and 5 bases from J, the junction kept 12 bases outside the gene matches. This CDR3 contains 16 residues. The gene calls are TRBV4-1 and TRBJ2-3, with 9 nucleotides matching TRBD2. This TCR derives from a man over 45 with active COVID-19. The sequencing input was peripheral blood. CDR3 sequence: CASRHIIAGVEDTQYF. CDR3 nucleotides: TGCGCCAGCAGGCATATCATAGCGGGAGTGGAAGATACGCAGTATTTT.